This T cell receptor (beta chain) came from a study of T cells in Graves' hyperthyroidism and ophthalmopathy. Regarding the study as a whole: Ophthalmopathy was told apart from stable hyperthyroidism by a 13 V-J model. Onset of ophthalmopathy came a median approximately 6 months after the model predicted it.

This CDR3 region has 13 residues. Germline CDR1 is MRHNA and CDR2 is SNTAGT. V was pared by 9 bases and J by 4 bases, with 8 bases of the junction left unmatched. The CDR3 regions of TCR beta were amplified from RNA transcripts. An initial round of RT-PCR targeting the TCR CDR3 relied on the HTBI primer set. TCRdb redid the calling of the multiplex PCR reads with MiXCR, one entry per CDR3 protein. The sample shows approximately 700,000 distinct CDR3 sequences, roughly 46% of them seen only once. Uncontrolled infection, other autoimmune disease, pregnancy and lactation each barred patients from inclusion. Diagnoses were made from clinical symptoms, serum measures (thyroxine and TRAb), thyroid ultrasound and orbital computed tomography. This clonotype appeared a single time. Its antigen remains unknown.

The receptor comes from an adult man with Graves' disease, either hyperthyroidism or ophthalmopathy (not recorded which). The chain links TRBV6-4 to TRBJ2-7, with 8 nucleotides matching TRBD1. Sequences were obtained from peripheral blood or thyroid tissue (not recorded which). The DNA for the CDR3 is TGTGCCAGTACCGGGACAGGAGTATACGAGCAGTACTTC. This encodes CASTGTGVYEQYF.